Below, 5 T cell receptor beta chains from the same sample are listed, as sequenced in a study of shared clonotypes between healthy human individuals (dated by TCRdb to 2020 to 2022). CD8 naive samples consisted of CD45RO-negative cells that were positively selected for CCR7, yielding a CD45RA+CCR7+ population without TemRA cells. Library construction relied on the immunoSEQ multiplex PCR assay. Not all clones reach the TCRdb copy of this immuneACCESS table, which keeps in-frame sequences only. Checked studies attribute under half of the gap to unresolved V genes and leave the rest unexplained. The sample table shows about 2.2 million clones, and over 85% are seen once. 1.5% to 2% of the sample rests with the top ten. Specimen: naive CD8+ T cells from PBMCs. Explained via the paper, the cell subset or site label denotes: CD45RA+CCR7+. The receptor set was obtained from a young man in good health. Some clones in this sample may be carry-over from other donors' samples.

This chain links TRBV19 with TRBJ1-3; D might be TRBD1 (5 bases). V shed 3 bases and J shed 2 bases, with 11 bases lying between them. CDR1 is LNHDA, CDR2 SQIVND, per germline (reference sequence). The CDR3 totals 15 residues. In DNA, the CDR3 is TGTGCCAGTAGTATCTGGAGAGGGGCTGGAAACACCATATATTTT. Translated: CASSIWRGAGNTIYF.

Regarding this clone: The same CDR3 arises from other DNA sequences in this sample as well. The chain couples TRBV28 to TRBJ1-5, with D hard to call. The V and J ends lost 3 bases and 3 bases respectively, with 9 bases between them. This CDR3 spans 14 amino acids. Germline V lookup: CDR1 MDHEN, CDR2 SYDVKM. The CDR3 region has the DNA TGTGCCAGCAGTTTTACAGAAACCAATCAGCCCCAGCATTTT. Amino acid sequence: CASSFTETNQPQHF.

The chain links TRBV6-5 to TRBJ1-4; no clear D gene. Germline lookup yields CDR1 MNHEY and CDR2 SVGAGI. This CDR3 spans 15 amino acids. V was pared by 10 bases and J by 7 bases, with 22 bases between. The CDR3 sequence is CATCAFRRLCEKLFF. The CDR3 DNA is TGTGCCACCTGTGCCTTTCGTAGGTTATGTGAAAAACTGTTTTTT.

The V and J genes are TRBV14 and TRBJ2-1; D may correspond to TRBD1 or TRBD2 (5 bases each). The germline gives CDR1 SGHDN, CDR2 FVKESK. The CDR3 contains 17 residues. Trimming cost V 3 bases and J 8 bases, with 23 bases left between them. For the CDR3, the DNA is TGTGCCAGCAGCCACCCCGCGGGCTTTCTAGGGGCGGATGAGCAGTTCTTC. It codes for CASSHPAGFLGADEQFF.

With respect to this clone: The sample contains more than one DNA sequence encoding this CDR3. The CDR3 protein is CASSFSGSGETQYF. The CDR3 DNA sequence: TGTGCCAGCAGTTTTAGCGGGAGCGGGGAGACCCAGTACTTC. The J gene is TRBJ2-5, the V gene TRBV27; 9 nucleotides align to TRBD2. The CDR3 is 14 amino acids. V shed 3 bases and J 5 bases; nucleotides not matched to a gene: 4. Germline V gives CDR1 MNHEY, CDR2 SMNVEV (reference sequence).